The sequence of this T cell receptor (beta chain) was determined in a study of brain metastases from non-small cell lung cancer. Libraries were prepared by immunoSEQ multiplex PCR; TCRdb keeps only in-frame clonotypes and omits some of them. The sample lists some 4,200 clones; about 80% were seen once. The CDR3 has 16 residues. CDR1 SGHTA and CDR2 FQGTGA come from the germline V gene. Trimming took 5 bases from V and 2 from J, leaving 16 bases between them. The receptor was isolated from a donor at least 40 years old with non-small cell lung cancer. V and J are TRBV7-3 and TRBJ2-1; D possibly matches TRBD1 or TRBD2 (6 bases each). The material sequenced was primary lung tumor tissue. In DNA, the CDR3 is TGTGCCAGCAGCCCGCCGGGGGCGGGTCCCTACAATGAGCAGTTCTTC. This encodes CASSPPGAGPYNEQFF.